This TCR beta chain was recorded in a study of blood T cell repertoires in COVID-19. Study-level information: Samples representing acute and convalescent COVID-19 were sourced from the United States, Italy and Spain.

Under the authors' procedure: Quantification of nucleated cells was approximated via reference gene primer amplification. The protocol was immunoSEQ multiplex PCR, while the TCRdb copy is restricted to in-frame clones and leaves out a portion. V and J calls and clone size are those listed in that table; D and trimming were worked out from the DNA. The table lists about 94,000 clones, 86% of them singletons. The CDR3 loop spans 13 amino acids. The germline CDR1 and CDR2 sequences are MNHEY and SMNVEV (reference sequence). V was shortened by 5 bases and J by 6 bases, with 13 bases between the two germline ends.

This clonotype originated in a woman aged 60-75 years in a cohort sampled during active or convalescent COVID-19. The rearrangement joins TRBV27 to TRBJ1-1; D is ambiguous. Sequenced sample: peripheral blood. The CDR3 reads CASSLHARAEAFF. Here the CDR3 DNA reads TGTGCCAGCAGTCTCCACGCCCGAGCTGAAGCTTTCTTT.